The TCR beta chain described here comes from a study of blood T cell repertoires in COVID-19. This table comes from immunoSEQ multiplex PCR, and its TCRdb copy is limited to in-frame clones, with some not included. Found here are 80,000 or so clones, roughly 86% of them singletons; the top ten hold 1.5% to 2%. V was pared by 2 bases and J by 0 bases, with 2 bases between. Germline V CDR1 and CDR2: SGHTA, FQGNSA. The CDR3 is made up of 12 amino acids. Sequencing was done on a sample of peripheral blood. The chain combines TRBV7-2 with TRBJ2-7; D remains ambiguous. The origin of this receptor is a woman aged 55-70 years with acute or convalescent COVID-19. CDR3 nucleotide sequence: TGTGCCAGCAGCTTATACTCCTACGAGCAGTACTTC. Its protein product is CASSLYSYEQYF.